A selection of T cell receptor beta chains follows, all from one sample in a study of long-term antiretroviral therapy in people with HIV. TCRdb keeps only in-frame clones here, not all; method: immunoSEQ multiplex PCR. Of more than 15,000 clones detected, just under 80% appear once; the ten largest clones hold roughly 8%. Sequencing was performed on unsorted PBMCs, taken at the start of antiretroviral therapy, before treatment. These receptors originate from a woman in her thirties or forties with HIV. Each CDR3 is given with its conserved first and last residue. A D gene is named only where the DNA matches it firmly. A clone size is listed for some rows: how often the clone was seen (once, few, many), or a class if it is expanded.

TGTGCCAGCAGCCCCAGGGGTCAAGAGACCCAGTACTTC,CASSPRGQETQYF,TRBJ2-5,-,-,TRBV7-2,13
TGTGCCAGCAGTGAAGCCCGACGAGGCAATCAGCCCCAGCATTTT,CASSEARRGNQPQHF,TRBJ1-5,-,-,TRBV6-1,15
TGTGCCAGCAGCCAGGAGACTAGCGGGGCATTTACCTACGAGCAGTACTTC,CASSQETSGAFTYEQYF,TRBJ2-7,few,TRBD2,TRBV4-2,17
TGCGCCAGCAGCCGGGAACACTCGGGAGGGGTCGAGCAGTACTTC,CASSREHSGGVEQYF,TRBJ2-7,-,TRBD2,TRBV4-3,15
TGTGCCAGTAGTATCCGCGGGGACAGGTTATCCGAGCAGTACTTC,CASSIRGDRLSEQYF,TRBJ2-7,-,TRBD1,TRBV19,15
TGTGCCAGCAGCTTCATCGGGACAGGGGGCTCTGGCTACACCTTC,CASSFIGTGGSGYTF,TRBJ1-2,-,TRBD1,TRBV5-6,15
TGTGCCAGCAGCTTTCTAGCGGGGGGGCGAGATACGCAGTATTTT,CASSFLAGGRDTQYF,TRBJ2-3,-,TRBD2,TRBV11-2,15
TGTGCCAGCAGTGAACGGAACACTGAAGCTTTCTTT,CASSERNTEAFF,TRBJ1-1,-,-,TRBV25-1,12
TGTGCCAGCAGAGGGGCAGGGTGGAACACTGAAGCTTTCTTT,CASRGAGWNTEAFF,TRBJ1-1,-,-,TRBV28,14
TGCGCCAGCAGCCCACAGACAGGGGGCGTCCAGCCCCAGCATTTT,CASSPQTGGVQPQHF,TRBJ1-5,-,TRBD1,TRBV4-1,15
TGTGCCAGCAGCTTATTAACCCACGACAGGGTACGATTTAACACCGGGGAGCTGTTTTTT,CASSLLTHDRVRFNTGELFF,TRBJ2-2,-,TRBD1,TRBV7-6,20
TGCACCAGCAGCCAAGAAGGCCGGGGGGCCCTCACAGATACGCAGTATTTT,CTSSQEGRGALTDTQYF,TRBJ2-3,-,-,TRBV1,17
TGTGCCAGCAGCTTAGTGGCAGATACTAATTCACCCCTCCACTTT,CASSLVADTNSPLHF,TRBJ1-6,few,-,TRBV7-2,15
TGTGCCAGCAGCTCCCTCTCCTACGAGCAGTACTTC,CASSSLSYEQYF,TRBJ2-7,-,-,TRBV7-2,12
TGCGCCAGCAGCCCCCGACAGGGGGGCGCTGGGGCCAACGTCCTGACTTTC,CASSPRQGGAGANVLTF,TRBJ2-6,-,TRBD1,TRBV5-1,17
TGTGCCAGCTCACCTACAGGGGCGAACATCGGGGAGCAGTACTTC,CASSPTGANIGEQYF,TRBJ2-7,-,TRBD1,TRBV18,15
TGTGCCAGTAGTGTAGGGACAGGGGCACCGTACGAGCAGTACTTC,CASSVGTGAPYEQYF,TRBJ2-7,-,TRBD1,TRBV19,15
TGTGCCAGCACCAAAGGGACCCACATGAACACTGAAGCTTTCTTT,CASTKGTHMNTEAFF,TRBJ1-1,-,-,TRBV28,15
TGTGCCAGCCTGGTCGGAAGTTATCAGTACTTC,CASLVGSYQYF,TRBJ2-4,-,-,TRBV2,11
TGCGCCAGCAGCCTGGAAGCGGTACCCTACTACGAGCAGTACTTC,CASSLEAVPYYEQYF,TRBJ2-7,-,-,TRBV5-1,15
TGTGCCAGCAGCTTAGAACTAGCGGGGAACACCGGGGAGCTGTTTTTT,CASSLELAGNTGELFF,TRBJ2-2,-,TRBD2,TRBV5-4,16
TGTGCCAGTAGTATTGCGGGGGGCCCCTGGGATACGCAGTATTTT,CASSIAGGPWDTQYF,TRBJ2-3,medium-sized,TRBD2,TRBV19,15
TGTGCCAGCAGTCAACAGGGACTAGGAACAGATACGCAGTATTTT,CASSQQGLGTDTQYF,TRBJ2-3,-,TRBD2,TRBV2,15
TGTGCCAGCAGGCCCTCTTATGAGCAGTTCTTC,CASRPSYEQFF,TRBJ2-1,-,-,TRBV7-9,11
TGTGCCTGGAGTGTAACAGAGACAGATACGCAGTATTTT,CAWSVTETDTQYF,TRBJ2-3,-,-,TRBV30,13
TGTGCCAGCAGCACCAATAAGAACACTGAAGCTTTCTTT,CASSTNKNTEAFF,TRBJ1-1,-,-,TRBV7-3,13
TGTGCCAGCAGTGGGGGGCGGTCGATCCAAGAGACCCAGTACTTC,CASSGGRSIQETQYF,TRBJ2-5,-,-,TRBV6-6,15
TGCGCCAGCAGCCAAGATCGGAGGGAGGGCCAGCCCCAGCATTTT,CASSQDRREGQPQHF,TRBJ1-5,-,-,TRBV4-1,15
TGTGCCAGCAGAAGGAACACTGAAGCTTTCTTT,CASRRNTEAFF,TRBJ1-1,once,-,TRBV6-1,11
TGCGCCAGCAGCACGGACCGTGGCTACACCTTC,CASSTDRGYTF,TRBJ1-2,-,-,TRBV5-1,11
TGTGCCAGCAGCTTAGATTTGGCAGGGGGTGGCAATCAGCCCCAGCATTTT,CASSLDLAGGGNQPQHF,TRBJ1-5,-,TRBD1,TRBV11-2,17
TGTGCCAGCAGCTCCAAGGGGGGCATGAACACTGAAGCTTTCTTT,CASSSKGGMNTEAFF,TRBJ1-1,once,-,TRBV7-9,15
TGTGCCAGCAGTTGGTACGGCTACACCTTC,CASSWYGYTF,TRBJ1-2,-,-,TRBV6-6,10
TGTGCCAGCAGTTACGGGGAAACAGGGGTCCCCTACGAGCAGTACTTC,CASSYGETGVPYEQYF,TRBJ2-7,-,TRBD1,TRBV6-5,16
TGTGCCAGCAGGGACAGGGGGTACACCGGGGAGCTGTTTTTT,CASRDRGYTGELFF,TRBJ2-2,-,TRBD1,TRBV2,14
TGTGCCAGCAGCTTAGAGGTAGGGGGTCTGAATTCACCCCTCCACTTT,CASSLEVGGLNSPLHF,TRBJ1-6,-,-,TRBV7-2,16
TGTGCCAGCAGCGCAAGGACAGGGGGGCCCCAAGTCACGCAGTATTTT,CASSARTGGPQVTQYF,TRBJ2-3,-,TRBD1,TRBV7-2,16
TGTGCCAGCAGCTTCGGTCAGGTACCGGATTATAACTATGGCTACACCTTC,CASSFGQVPDYNYGYTF,TRBJ1-2,-,-,TRBV5-5,17
TGCGCCAGCAGCCAAGATGGGGGGAGGGGGGCCACTAATGAAAAACTGTTTTTT,CASSQDGGRGATNEKLFF,TRBJ1-4,-,-,TRBV4-3,18
TGTGCCAGCAGCTTGCACCCCCCTTACGGGGCCTATGGCTACACCTTC,CASSLHPPYGAYGYTF,TRBJ1-2,once,-,TRBV5-4,16
TGTGCCAGCAGCTTCCGACTAGGGAATGAGCAGTTCTTC,CASSFRLGNEQFF,TRBJ2-1,once,-,TRBV12-1,13
TGTGCCAGCAGCTCAGGGAGCCACGAGCAGTACTTC,CASSSGSHEQYF,TRBJ2-7,-,-,TRBV9,12
TGTGCCAGCAGCTCCCGGGTAGCGGGGGGAAAAGAGCAGTACTTC,CASSSRVAGGKEQYF,TRBJ2-7,-,TRBD2,TRBV7-2,15
TGTGCCAGCAGCTCGGAGGCTAGCGGGGATATCGGGGAGCTGTTTTTT,CASSSEASGDIGELFF,TRBJ2-2,few,TRBD2,TRBV5-4,16
TGTGCCAGCAGCTTACAGAGCTCTGGAAACACCATATATTTT,CASSLQSSGNTIYF,TRBJ1-3,-,-,TRBV7-2,14
TGTGCCAGCAGTCCGCCGGGACTGAACACCGGGGAGCTGTTTTTT,CASSPPGLNTGELFF,TRBJ2-2,-,-,TRBV27,15
TGTGCCAGCAGCGGGCCCGAGGGAGATACGCAGTATTTT,CASSGPEGDTQYF,TRBJ2-3,once,-,TRBV9,13
TGTGCCAGCAGTTTTGGGGGGTTATTAGCCGGGAACACTGAAGCTTTCTTT,CASSFGGLLAGNTEAFF,TRBJ1-1,-,-,TRBV27,17
TGTGCCAGCAGCTTAGGTCAGAATAATTCACCCCTCCACTTT,CASSLGQNNSPLHF,TRBJ1-6,-,-,TRBV7-3,14
TGTGCCAGCTGGGACAGTCCCTCGGGGCCCCAGCATTTT,CASWDSPSGPQHF,TRBJ1-5,-,TRBD1,TRBV19,13
TGTGCCAGTAGTATGGGGAACACTGAAGCTTTCTTT,CASSMGNTEAFF,TRBJ1-1,-,-,TRBV19,12
TGTGCCAGCGGACGGGACGGTCAAGAGACCCAGTACTTC,CASGRDGQETQYF,TRBJ2-5,-,-,TRBV2,13
TGCAGCGTCCCGCGGGGGCTAGCCTTAACAGATACGCAGTATTTT,CSVPRGLALTDTQYF,TRBJ2-3,-,-,TRBV29-1,15
TGTGCCAGCAGTTTTGAGGGTTCGCGTGACACCATATATTTT,CASSFEGSRDTIYF,TRBJ1-3,-,-,TRBV28,14